This T cell receptor beta chain stems from a study of OX40 agonist ivuxolimab in advanced cancers. Only in-frame clones appear in the TCRdb table, and some are missing; sequencing was by immunoSEQ multiplex PCR. The table records about 67,000 clones, 75% to 90% of them present only once. Samples were taken at baseline and on day 1 of cycles 4 and 7. Sequenced here: CD4+ or CD8+ T cells sorted from blood, sampled in a trial of the OX40 agonist ivuxolimab. The TCR sequence derives from an adult with an advanced solid tumor such as melanoma, head and neck, liver or kidney cancer.

The CDR3 nucleotides are TGTGCCACCAGCAGACCTGGACAGGGAAACTATGGCTACACCTTC. Protein product: CATSRPGQGNYGYTF. J is TRBJ1-2 and V is TRBV15; 8 bases are shared with TRBD1. V shed 2 bases, J shed 2 bases, and the junction held 4 bases outside the gene matches. CDR1 and CDR2 (germline): LNHNV, YYDKDF (reference sequence). The CDR3 length is 15 residues.